This TCR beta chain was identified in a study of blood T cells in healthy people across ages. Alongside a J-beta primer mix, a sample-barcoded 5' primer served in a second PCR lasting roughly 6 to 11 cycles. From the 5' RACE reads, TCRdb called clonotypes with MiXCR, one entry per CDR3 protein. The sample has more than 900,000 distinct CDR3 sequences; approximately 25% are singletons. V lost 3 bases to trimming and J lost 2 bases, with 13 bases between them. CDR3 length: 15 residues. These data also formed part of another study, on T cells of mothers and their children.

The sequencing input was blood. The origin of this receptor is a girl aged 2 to 10 in good health. The chain links TRBV12-3 or TRBV12-4 to TRBJ1-2, with D maybe TRBD1 (6 bases). CDR3 nucleotide sequence: TGTGCCAGCAGTTTTCGGCAGGGGCAAAACTATGGCTACACCTTC. It translates to CASSFRQGQNYGYTF.